Listed below are T cell receptor beta chains from one sample, sequenced in a study of shared clonotypes between healthy human individuals. Measured with immunoSEQ multiplex PCR; TCRdb has only the in-frame clones, and not every one. This repertoire shows about 2.4 million clones, around nine tenths found once; its top ten account for roughly 0.15%. Sequenced material: naive CD4+ T cells sorted from blood. The source is a man between 18 and 35 years old in good health. Both conserved end residues are part of each CDR3. The order of the fields is J gene, V gene, clone size, D gene, CDR3 DNA, CDR3 protein. The D gene is left open where the match is weak. Clone size, where shown, is once, few, many, or a class for clones that have expanded.

TRBJ1-2,TRBV6-6,-,TRBD1,TGTGCCAGCAAAAGGACAGGGGAAGATTCTAACTATGGCTACACCTTC,CASKRTGEDSNYGYTF
TRBJ1-6,TRBV7-2,-,-,TGTGCCAGCAGCTTCTCTCATTCACCCCTCCACTTT,CASSFSHSPLHF
TRBJ2-5,TRBV11-1,-,TRBD2,TGTGCCAGCAGCTTAGGTGGCGGGGGGTTGGGAGAGACCCAGTACTTC,CASSLGGGGLGETQYF
TRBJ1-4,TRBV9,-,TRBD1,TGTGCCAGTGCCTCGGACAGGTTTAATGAAAAACTGTTTTTT,CASASDRFNEKLFF
TRBJ1-2,TRBV27,-,TRBD1,TGTGCCAGCAGGCCAGGGACAGGCGGTAACTATGGCTACACCTTC,CASRPGTGGNYGYTF
TRBJ2-3,TRBV30,-,TRBD2,TGTGCCTGGAGTGTCGCGTGGGGAGGGGATACGCAGTATTTT,CAWSVAWGGDTQYF
TRBJ1-1,TRBV18,few,-,TGTGCCAGCTCACCCCTGGGGGGAACTGAAGCTTTCTTT,CASSPLGGTEAFF
TRBJ2-7,TRBV5-1,-,-,TGCGCCAGCAGCTTGGAACAGGCTTCCTACGAGCAGTACTTC,CASSLEQASYEQYF
TRBJ1-2,TRBV10-3,-,-,TGTGCCATCAGTGAGCTCTTCAGGGATGGCTACACCTTC,CAISELFRDGYTF
TRBJ2-7,TRBV28,-,-,TGTGCCAGCAGTTTGCTCTCCTACGAGCAGTACTTC,CASSLLSYEQYF
TRBJ1-5,TRBV5-1,-,-,TGCGCCAGCAGCTTGGAGGCAGGGTCAGGTCAGCCCCAGCATTTT,CASSLEAGSGQPQHF
TRBJ2-7,TRBV5-4,-,TRBD2,TGTGCCAGCAGCTCATTTAGCGGGAGTCCCTACGAGCAGTACTTC,CASSSFSGSPYEQYF
TRBJ1-1,TRBV5-1,-,-,TGCGCCAGCAGCTGGACATCCCTAGCGGAAGCTTTCTTT,CASSWTSLAEAFF
TRBJ1-2,TRBV30,-,-,TGTGCCTGGGGTGAGCCAGGGGGCTACACCTTC,CAWGEPGGYTF
TRBJ2-2,TRBV2,-,-,TGTGCCAGCAGAGGTCGGACAGCGGGCACCGGGGAGCTGTTTTTT,CASRGRTAGTGELFF
TRBJ1-5,TRBV6-1,-,TRBD1,TGTGCCAGCAGTGCCGGGACAGGGGGGTATAGCAATCAGCCCCAGCATTTT,CASSAGTGGYSNQPQHF
TRBJ1-3,TRBV11-2,once,-,TGTGCCAGCAGCTTAGAGGGTTTCGCTGGAAACACCATATATTTT,CASSLEGFAGNTIYF
TRBJ1-3,TRBV2,-,-,TGTGCCAGCAGTGACTGGACGTCTGGGTCGGGAAACACCATATATTTT,CASSDWTSGSGNTIYF
TRBJ2-7,TRBV7-9,-,-,TGTGCCAGCAGTACAGGGACCTACGAGCAGTACTTC,CASSTGTYEQYF
TRBJ1-4,TRBV9,-,-,TGTGCCAGCAGCGACTTTTGGGGAGAAAAACTGTTTTTT,CASSDFWGEKLFF
TRBJ2-3,TRBV29-1,-,-,TGCAGCGTCACCTTACTAGGAACAGATACGCAGTATTTT,CSVTLLGTDTQYF
TRBJ2-2,TRBV5-1,-,-,TGCGCCAGCAGCATGGGGGGCAACCAGGGCCGGGAGCTGTTTTTT,CASSMGGNQGRELFF
TRBJ2-3,TRBV14,once,-,TGTGCCAGCAGCCACCCGGGCCCGGCCACAGATACGCAGTATTTT,CASSHPGPATDTQYF
TRBJ2-1,TRBV11-2,-,-,TGTGCCAGCAGCCTAGCTGGAGGGACCTACAATGAGCAGTTCTTC,CASSLAGGTYNEQFF
TRBJ2-5,TRBV10-3,-,-,TGTGCCATCAGTGCAAGCGAACTAGAAATGGGCCCTTTCAAAGAGACCCAGTACTTC,CAISASELEMGPFKETQYF
TRBJ2-7,TRBV10-2,-,TRBD1,TGCGCCAGCAGTGCCAGGGGGTTCAGCTACGAGCAGTACTTC,CASSARGFSYEQYF
TRBJ2-7,TRBV30,-,-,TGTGCCTGGACCCGGGACGAGACCCCCCCGCAGTACTTC,CAWTRDETPPQYF
TRBJ2-5,TRBV4-2,-,TRBD2,TGTGCCAGCAGCCAAGCGACTAGCGGGGGGGGTGAGACCCAGTACTTC,CASSQATSGGGETQYF
TRBJ2-1,TRBV11-2,-,TRBD1,TGTGCCAGCAGCTTAGTGCGCGCGACAGGGGTGGGCAATGAGCAGTTCTTC,CASSLVRATGVGNEQFF
TRBJ1-6,TRBV2,-,-,TGTGCCTCCCAAGGGGGGGCCTATAATTCACCCCTCCACTTT,CASQGGAYNSPLHF
TRBJ2-3,TRBV5-6,-,-,TGTGCCAGCAGCTCGGCAGATACGCAGTATTTT,CASSSADTQYF
TRBJ2-4,TRBV4-3,-,TRBD2,TGCGCCAGCAGCCAAGCGCGAATAGCGGGAGGGTCAGGAGCCAAAAACATTCAGTACTTC,CASSQARIAGGSGAKNIQYF
TRBJ1-2,TRBV4-1,-,TRBD1,TGCGCCAGCAGCCTAGACAGGGGGGACTATGGCTACACCTTC,CASSLDRGDYGYTF
TRBJ2-7,TRBV7-2,-,-,TGTGCCAGCAGCTTATGGTCCGGGGGACACGCGCCCCACGAGCAGTACTTC,CASSLWSGGHAPHEQYF
TRBJ2-2,TRBV5-4,-,TRBD2,TGTGCCAGCAGACTAGCGGGGGGGCGTACCGGGGAGCTGTTTTTT,CASRLAGGRTGELFF
TRBJ1-2,TRBV28,-,TRBD1,TGTGCCAGCAGTCCCGCCGGGACAGGCAACTATGGCTACACCTTC,CASSPAGTGNYGYTF
TRBJ2-2,TRBV11-3,-,-,TGTGCCAGCAGCTTAAGCGGAAACACCGGGGAGCTGTTTTTT,CASSLSGNTGELFF
TRBJ2-2,TRBV30,-,TRBD2,TGTGCCTGGAGTATGAGCGGGGGGATCCGGGAGCTGTTTTTT,CAWSMSGGIRELFF
TRBJ2-3,TRBV7-9,-,-,TGTGCCAGCAGTTTAGTGGATACGCAGTATTTT,CASSLVDTQYF
TRBJ2-4,TRBV28,-,-,TGTGCCAGCAGTTTATCGGGTGTAGGGGGCAAAAACATTCAGTACTTC,CASSLSGVGGKNIQYF
TRBJ1-6,TRBV5-1,-,-,TGCGCCAGCAGCTTGGGACAGGCGGGGGATTCACCCCTCCACTTT,CASSLGQAGDSPLHF
TRBJ1-5,TRBV2,-,TRBD1,TGTGCCAGCAGCATCCACAGGGGAAGCAATCAGCCCCAGCATTTT,CASSIHRGSNQPQHF